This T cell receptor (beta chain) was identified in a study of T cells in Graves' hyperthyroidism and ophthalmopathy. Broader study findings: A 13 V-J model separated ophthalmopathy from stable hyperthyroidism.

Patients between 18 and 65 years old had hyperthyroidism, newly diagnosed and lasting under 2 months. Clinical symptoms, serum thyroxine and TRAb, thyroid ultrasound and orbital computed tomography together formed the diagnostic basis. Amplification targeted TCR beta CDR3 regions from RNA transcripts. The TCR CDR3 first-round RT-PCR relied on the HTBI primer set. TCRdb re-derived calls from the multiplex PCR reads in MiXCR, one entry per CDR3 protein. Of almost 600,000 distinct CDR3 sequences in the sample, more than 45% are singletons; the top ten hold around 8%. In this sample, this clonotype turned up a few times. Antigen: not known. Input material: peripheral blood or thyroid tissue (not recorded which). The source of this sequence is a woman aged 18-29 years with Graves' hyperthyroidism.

CDR3 amino acids: CASSSDRVPYEQYF. The CDR3 region has the DNA TGTGCCAGCAGTTCAGACAGGGTCCCCTACGAGCAGTACTTC. The rearrangement joins TRBV6-1 to TRBJ2-7, with TRBD1 matching 7 bases. There are 14 residues in the CDR3. The V and J ends lost 5 bases and 2 bases, in that order; junction bases with no gene match: 6. The germline gives CDR1 MNHNS, CDR2 SASEGT.